A selection of T cell receptor beta chains follows, all from one sample in a study of Graves' ophthalmopathy and Graves' hyperthyroidism. MiXCR, applied by TCRdb to the multiplex PCR reads, yields one record per CDR3 protein. The table lists around 340,000 distinct CDR3 sequences, about a sixth of them singletons. The sequencing input was peripheral blood. The receptors derive from an adult man with Graves' ophthalmopathy. CDR3s include the opening cysteine and the closing phenylalanine or tryptophan. Clone size is not always given. Where it is, it says once, few, many or a class for expanded clones.

cdr3_aa j_call clone_size v_call
CASSRRLAWSYEQYF TRBJ2-7 NA TRBV7-2
CSARSGTSGDLITANTGELFF TRBJ2-2 many TRBV20-1
CACPSRDGYTF TRBJ1-2 many TRBV30
CASSQKIAGGTYEQYF TRBJ2-7 NA TRBV3-1
CASSITGTATNGYTF TRBJ1-2 few TRBV12-3/TRBV12-4
CASSLYAGVDNSPLHF TRBJ1-6 many TRBV28
CASSADTPYGYTF TRBJ1-2 many TRBV7-2
CASSYKRTGQRAGELFF TRBJ2-2 NA TRBV6-5
CASSSQRGRYEQYF TRBJ2-7 NA TRBV6-2/TRBV6-3
CASSQEGTVSPLHF TRBJ1-6 many TRBV4-1
CASSLFGGSSTEAFF TRBJ1-1 many TRBV7-2
CVTGNTGELFF TRBJ2-2 many TRBV28
CSATSGVQETQYF TRBJ2-5 many TRBV29-1
CASGRDSGAQYF TRBJ2-5 many TRBV6-1
CASSPGTSGGQETQYF TRBJ2-5 many TRBV4-2
CASSLDGETQYF TRBJ2-5 many TRBV11-2
CASSQGWSVYNSSLHF TRBJ1-6 few TRBV4-3
CSVEGRGNYGYTF TRBJ1-2 many TRBV29-1
CSVVLNTEAFF TRBJ1-1 many TRBV29-1
CAWYRGGGTEAFF TRBJ1-1 many TRBV30
CASSDFSGGALAYEQYF TRBJ2-7 few TRBV2
CASSALFAAYGYTF TRBJ1-2 many TRBV6-1
CASSQDWAGSSNQPQHF TRBJ1-5 few TRBV4-1
CASSYPLATSYEQYF TRBJ2-7 many TRBV6-2/TRBV6-3
CASSLIGLSRHQQYF TRBJ2-7 few TRBV28
CASSLVARGGTEAFF TRBJ1-1 many TRBV7-4
CASSLKLSGPSSYEQYF TRBJ2-7 many TRBV28